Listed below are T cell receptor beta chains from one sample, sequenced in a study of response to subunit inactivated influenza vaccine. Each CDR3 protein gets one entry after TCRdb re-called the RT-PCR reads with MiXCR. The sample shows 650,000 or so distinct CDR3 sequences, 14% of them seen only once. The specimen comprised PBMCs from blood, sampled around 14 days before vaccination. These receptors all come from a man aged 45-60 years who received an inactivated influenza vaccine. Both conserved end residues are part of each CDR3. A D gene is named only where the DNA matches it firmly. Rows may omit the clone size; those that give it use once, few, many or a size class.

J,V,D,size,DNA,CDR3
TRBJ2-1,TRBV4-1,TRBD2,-,TGCGCCAGCAGCCAAGATTCTAGCGGGGGGACTGGTGAGCAGTTCTTC,CASSQDSSGGTGEQFF
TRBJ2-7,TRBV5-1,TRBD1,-,TGCGCCAGCAGCTGGGGACAGGGGGCGGTCCACGAGCAGTACTTC,CASSWGQGAVHEQYF
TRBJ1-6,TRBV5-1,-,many,TGCGCCAGCAGCCCACGGACGGGTGTCTATAATTCACCCCTCCACTTT,CASSPRTGVYNSPLHF
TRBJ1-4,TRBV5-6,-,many,TGTGCCAGCAGCTTCACGACAGGAGCAACTAATGAAAAACTGTTTTTT,CASSFTTGATNEKLFF
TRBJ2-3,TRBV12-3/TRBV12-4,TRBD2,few,TGTGCCAGCAGTCAGGGACTAGCGGGGATGGATACGCAGTATTTT,CASSQGLAGMDTQYF
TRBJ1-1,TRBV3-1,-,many,TGTGCCAGCAACCAACATTCGACTGAGAACACTGAAGCTTTCTTT,CASNQHSTENTEAFF
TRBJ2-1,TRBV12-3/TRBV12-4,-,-,TGTGCCAGCAGCCGGATAGCCGAGGATGAGCAGTTCTTC,CASSRIAEDEQFF
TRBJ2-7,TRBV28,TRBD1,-,TGTGCCAGCAGAATTAACAGGGGCCCCACATACGAGCAGTACTTC,CASRINRGPTYEQYF
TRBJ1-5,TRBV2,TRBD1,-,TGTGCCAGCAGACCTTTGACAGGGGCCAATCAGCCCCAGCATTTT,CASRPLTGANQPQHF
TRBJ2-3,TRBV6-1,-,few,TGTGCCAGCACCCCGGGAGTCCCTACTAACACAGATACGCAGTATTTT,CASTPGVPTNTDTQYF
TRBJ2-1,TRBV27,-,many,TGTGCCAGCAGTTTTGGGGAACTAAATTACAATGAGCAGTTCTTC,CASSFGELNYNEQFF
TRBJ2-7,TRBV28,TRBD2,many,TGTGCCAGCAGTTTCCGGACTAGCGGGAGGGCCGGTTTCGAGCAGTACTTC,CASSFRTSGRAGFEQYF
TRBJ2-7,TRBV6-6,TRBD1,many,TGTGCCACCAGACAGGGAAGCTCCTACGAGCAGTACTTC,CATRQGSSYEQYF
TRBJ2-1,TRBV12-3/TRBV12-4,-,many,TGTGCCAGCAGTTCATGGTCCTACAATGAGCAGTTCTTC,CASSSWSYNEQFF
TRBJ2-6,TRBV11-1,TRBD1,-,TGTGCCAGCAGCTTGCCGGGACAGGGGGCTTCTGGGGCCAACGTCCTGACTTTC,CASSLPGQGASGANVLTF
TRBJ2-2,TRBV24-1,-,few,TGTGCCACCAGTGATTTGACATCCCGCACCGGGGAGCTGTTTTTT,CATSDLTSRTGELFF
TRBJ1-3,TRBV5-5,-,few,TGTGCCAGCAGCTTGAGCCTATCTGGAAACACCATATATTTT,CASSLSLSGNTIYF
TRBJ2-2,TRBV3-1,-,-,TGTGCCAGCAGCCATGGAAAGGTGGAGACCGGGGAGCTGTTTTTT,CASSHGKVETGELFF
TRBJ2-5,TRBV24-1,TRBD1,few,TGTGCCACCAGTGATTTGGGGGGACAGGGGATCCAAGAGACCCAGTACTTC,CATSDLGGQGIQETQYF
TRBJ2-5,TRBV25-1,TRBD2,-,TGTGCCAGCAGTGTAATGAGCGGGACCCCCGAGACCCAGTACTTC,CASSVMSGTPETQYF
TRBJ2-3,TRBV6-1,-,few,TGTGCCAGCAGTGAACAAAGACAGGCCCCTACTAGCACAGATACGCAGTATTTT,CASSEQRQAPTSTDTQYF
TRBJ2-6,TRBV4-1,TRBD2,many,TGCGCCAGCAGCCAAGATCTGGGAGGGCACTCTGGGGCCAACGTCCTGACTTTC,CASSQDLGGHSGANVLTF
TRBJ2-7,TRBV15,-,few,TGTGCCACCAGCAGAGCTCCGGCAGGCTCCTACGAGCAGTACTTC,CATSRAPAGSYEQYF
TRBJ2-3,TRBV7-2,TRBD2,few,TGTGCCAGCGGACTAGCGGGAGGGGTAGATACGCAGTATTTT,CASGLAGGVDTQYF
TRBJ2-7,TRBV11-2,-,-,TGTGCCAGCAGCTTAGGGACAGCATCGACGTTCTACTTC,CASSLGTASTFYF
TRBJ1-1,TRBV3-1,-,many,TGTGCCAGCAGCCAACCCAGGGGCGGCACTGAAGCTTTCTTT,CASSQPRGGTEAFF
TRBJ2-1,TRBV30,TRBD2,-,TGTGCCTGGGGCGGGAGGGCCTTTCTTGAGCAGTTCTTC,CAWGGRAFLEQFF
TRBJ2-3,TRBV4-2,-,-,TGTGCCAGCAGCCAAGGACACGACACAGATACGCAGTATTTT,CASSQGHDTDTQYF
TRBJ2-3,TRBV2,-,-,TGTGCCAGCAGTGAAGTGTGGACTGAGGCAGATACGCAGTATTTT,CASSEVWTEADTQYF
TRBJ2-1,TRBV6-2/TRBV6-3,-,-,TGTGCCAGCACCGACTACGCCTACAATGAGCAGTTCTTC,CASTDYAYNEQFF
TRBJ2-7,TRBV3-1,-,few,TGTGCCAGCGCCGCCACTTCCTACGAGCAGTACTTC,CASAATSYEQYF
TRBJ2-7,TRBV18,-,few,TGTGCCAGCTCACCTTCCCGACTGGACTACGAGCAGTACTTC,CASSPSRLDYEQYF
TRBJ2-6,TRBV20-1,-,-,TGCAGTGCTAGAGCCCTGGGGACATCTGGGGCCAACGTCCTGACTTTC,CSARALGTSGANVLTF
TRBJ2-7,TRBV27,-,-,TGTGCCAGCAGTCCACTGGTCGGGATATCCTACGAGCAGTACTTC,CASSPLVGISYEQYF
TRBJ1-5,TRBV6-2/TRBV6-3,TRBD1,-,TGTGCCAGCAGACCCGCAGGGGGGGTCCCCAATCAGCCCCAGCATTTT,CASRPAGGVPNQPQHF
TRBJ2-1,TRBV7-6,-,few,TGTGCCAGCAGCTCTTCCTTAGACCAGTTCTTC,CASSSSLDQFF
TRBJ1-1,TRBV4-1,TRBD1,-,TGCGCCAGCAGCCAAGTATCCGGGACAGGGAGTAAAACTTTCTTT,CASSQVSGTGSKTFF
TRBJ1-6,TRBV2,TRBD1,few,TGTGCCAGCACCCCCGGGACAGACAATTCACCCCTCCACTTT,CASTPGTDNSPLHF
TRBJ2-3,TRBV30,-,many,TGTGCCTGGAGTGTGGGGCAGACCCCCACAGATACGCAGTATTTT,CAWSVGQTPTDTQYF
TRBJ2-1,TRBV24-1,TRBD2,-,TGTGCCACCAGTGAAAGGGGACTAGCGGGAGAGAATGAGCAGTTCTTC,CATSERGLAGENEQFF
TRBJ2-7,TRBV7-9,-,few,TGTGCCAGCAGCTTAGCGGGGTGGAGGGACGAGCAGTACTTC,CASSLAGWRDEQYF
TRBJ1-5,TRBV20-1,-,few,TGCAGTGCTAGAGCCATGGTCTCCCATCAGCCCCAGCATTTT,CSARAMVSHQPQHF
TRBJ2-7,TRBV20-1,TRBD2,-,TGCAGTGCTAGAGATTCATCGCGGGGGGTCTACGAGCAGTACTTC,CSARDSSRGVYEQYF
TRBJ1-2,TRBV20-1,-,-,TGCAGTGCTAGGTGGACGTCAGGCTACACCTTC,CSARWTSGYTF
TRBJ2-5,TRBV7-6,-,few,TGTGCCAGCAGACTGGGAACCGAGGAGACCCAGTACTTC,CASRLGTEETQYF
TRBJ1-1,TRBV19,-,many,TGTGCCAGTAGTCCGACGAGGGGGAACACTGAAGCTTTCTTT,CASSPTRGNTEAFF
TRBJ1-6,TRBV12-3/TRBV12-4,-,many,TGTGCCAGCAGTTTATCAGTGGGTTCACCCCTCCACTTT,CASSLSVGSPLHF
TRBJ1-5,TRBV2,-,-,TGTGCCAGCAGGAGCTGGGGGGACAATCAGCCCCAGCATTTT,CASRSWGDNQPQHF
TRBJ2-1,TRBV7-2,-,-,TGTGCCAGCATCCCTCTACAGGGCGCCCCACATGAGCAGTTCTTC,CASIPLQGAPHEQFF
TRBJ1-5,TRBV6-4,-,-,TGTGCCAGCACCTGGGACAGCAATCAGCCCCAGCATTTT,CASTWDSNQPQHF
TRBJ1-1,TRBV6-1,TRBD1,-,TGTGCCAGCAGACCCGGGACAGGGACCACTGAAGCTTTCTTT,CASRPGTGTTEAFF
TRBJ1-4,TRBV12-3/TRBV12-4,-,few,TGTGCCAGCAGTTCCTTCGACAGGTCTGAAAAACTGTTTTTT,CASSSFDRSEKLFF
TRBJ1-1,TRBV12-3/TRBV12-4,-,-,TGTGCCAGCAGGACCGGGACCCCTTTTGGAAACACTGAAGCTTTCTTT,CASRTGTPFGNTEAFF